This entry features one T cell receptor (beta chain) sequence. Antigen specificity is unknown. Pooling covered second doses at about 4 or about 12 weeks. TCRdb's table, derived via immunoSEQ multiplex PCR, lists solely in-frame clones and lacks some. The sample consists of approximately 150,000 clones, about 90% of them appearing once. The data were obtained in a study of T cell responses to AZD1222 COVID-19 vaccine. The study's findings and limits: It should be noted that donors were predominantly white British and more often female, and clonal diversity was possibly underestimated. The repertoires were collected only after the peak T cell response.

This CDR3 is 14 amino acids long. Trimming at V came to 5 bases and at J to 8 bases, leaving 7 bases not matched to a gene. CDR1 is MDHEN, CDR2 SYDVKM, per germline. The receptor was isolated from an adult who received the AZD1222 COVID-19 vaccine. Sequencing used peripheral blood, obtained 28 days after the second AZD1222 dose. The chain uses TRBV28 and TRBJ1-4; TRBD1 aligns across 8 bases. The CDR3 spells CASSLTGGYEKLFF. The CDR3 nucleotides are TGTGCCAGCAGTCTTACAGGGGGGTACGAAAAACTGTTTTTT.